The 20 T cell receptor beta chains below all came from one sample that was sequenced in a study of CD8 T cells in Susac syndrome (dated by TCRdb to between 2019 and 2020). The method was the immunoSEQ multiplex PCR assay. RNA was extracted using the RNeasy kit, and roughly 0.5 to 1 microgram was reverse transcribed with random hexamers. TCRdb reprocessing: public reads trimmed at Q25 with fastp, clones called with MiXCR, in-frame beta chains kept. Identical CDR3 proteins give one entry, which carries the most common genes and DNA. The sample includes under 150,000 distinct CDR3 sequences, with roughly 94% observed a single time. Approximately 0.13% of the sample is taken by the ten largest. The material sequenced was CD4+ T cells from PBMCs. All receptors come from a human donor with Susac syndrome.

The chain employs TRBV18 and TRBJ1-2, with unresolved D. Germline CDR1 KGHSH, CDR2 LQKENI. This CDR3 comprises 12 residues. With 3 bases removed from V and 3 bases from J, the gap between germline ends came to 5 bases. CDR3 DNA sequence: TGTGCCAGCTCACCGAGGGACTATGGCTACACCTTC. Amino acids: CASSPRDYGYTF.

This chain joins TRBV20-1 and TRBJ2-7, with D possibly being TRBD2 (5 bases). Per germline, CDR1 DFQATT and CDR2 SNEGSKA (reference sequence). CDR3 length equals 15 residues. Trimming left V 0 bases short and J 2 bases short, with 14 bases between. The chain's CDR3 is CSARDLSRGTYEQYF. In DNA form, the CDR3 reads TGCAGTGCTAGAGATTTGTCCCGGGGAACCTACGAGCAGTACTTC.

The chain employs TRBV20-1 and TRBJ1-6, with D possibly being TRBD1 (6 bases). The V gene's germline CDR1 is DFQATT and CDR2 SNEGSKA (reference sequence). Trimming took 5 bases from V and 4 from J, leaving 15 bases between them. This CDR3 spans 15 amino acids. The CDR3 reads CSADSGQKYNSPLHF. The CDR3 DNA follows: TGCAGTGCTGACTCTGGACAGAAATATAATTCACCCCTCCACTTT.

The chain recombines TRBV29-1 with TRBJ2-1, with a tentative D call TRBD1 (7 bases). Looked up from germline, CDR1 is SQVTM and CDR2 is ANQGSEA. The CDR3 is made up of 13 amino acids. V dropped 7 bases and J dropped 7 bases, with 17 bases sitting between them. The CDR3 here is CSAAGGTLNEQFF. The CDR3 DNA reads TGCAGCGCCGCAGGGGGGACCCTAAATGAGCAGTTCTTC.

The chain carries TRBV2 and TRBJ2-1; D could derive from TRBD1 or TRBD2 (5 bases each). Germline V gives CDR1 SNHLY, CDR2 FYNNEI. The V end lost 6 bases, the J end lost 7 bases, and 19 bases lay between the germline ends. This CDR3 is built from 15 residues. CDR3 in amino acids: CASRGVGQGRNEQFF. The CDR3 DNA reads as TGTGCCAGCAGGGGAGTAGGGCAGGGCAGGAATGAGCAGTTCTTC.

The V call is TRBV2, the J call TRBJ2-3, with D perhaps given as TRBD1 or TRBD2 (5 bases each). Germline assignment: CDR1 SNHLY and CDR2 FYNNEI. V dropped 7 bases and J dropped 8 bases, with 16 bases sitting between them. There are 13 residues in the CDR3. The CDR3 DNA reads as TGTGCCAGCAATGTACTAGGGGAAGGTACGCAGTATTTT. Protein sequence: CASNVLGEGTQYF.

The genes are TRBV25-1 and TRBJ1-4; 8 bases fit TRBD1. V dropped 0 bases and J dropped 7; count of bases not matched to a gene: 4. Germline V gene data show CDR1 as MGHDK and CDR2 as SYGVNS. The CDR3 spans 15 residues. The CDR3 reads CASSEYRGQIEKLFF. CDR3 coding DNA: TGTGCCAGCAGTGAATACAGGGGGCAGATTGAAAAACTGTTTTTT.

The chain carries TRBV14 and TRBJ1-2; D might be TRBD1 (6 bases). The CDR3 extends over 13 amino acids. Germline V gene sequence: CDR1 SGHDN, CDR2 FVKESK. Trimming took off 1 base at V and 6 bases at J, with 9 bases between the two ends. This CDR3 reads CASSQGGTNGYTF. The CDR3 nucleotides read TGTGCCAGCAGCCAAGGGGGGACAAATGGCTACACCTTC. Based on the CDR3 plus reference TRBV14 and TRBJ1-2, the full variable domain is EAGVTQFPSHSVIEKGQTVTLRCDPISGHDNLYWYRRVMGKEIKFLLHFVKESKQDESGMPNNRFLAERTGGTYSTLKVQPAELEDSGVYFCASSQGGTNGYTFGSGTRLTVV.

This clonotype was counted once. The chain is built from TRBV5-1 and TRBJ2-3; no clear D gene. CDR1 is SGHRS, CDR2 YFSETQ, per germline. V was cut by 6 bases and J by 6 bases, with 17 bases left in between. The length of the CDR3 is 14 residues. In DNA, the CDR3 is TGCGCCAGCAAATTGACAACCGCCGCGGATACGCAGTATTTT. This gives the protein CASKLTTAADTQYF.

This chain joins TRBV29-1 and TRBJ1-2, with D uncertain. The CDR3 length is 13 residues. Between the trimmed V and J ends, which lost 3 bases and 5 bases, there was a span of 13 bases. CDR1 SQVTM and CDR2 ANQGSEA come from the germline V gene. This CDR3 reads CSVDRSTSYGYTF. CDR3 DNA: TGCAGCGTTGACCGCTCTACTTCATATGGCTACACCTTC.

The chain joins TRBV3-1 to TRBJ1-2; 9 positions agree with TRBD1. Germline CDR1 is LGHDT and CDR2 is YNNKEL (reference sequence). V was pared by 4 bases and J by 8 bases, with 14 bases of the junction left unmatched. The CDR3 is 16 amino acids. The CDR3 coding sequence is TGTGCCAGCAGCCCGCGGACAGGGGACGTTCGTCGCGGCTACACCTTC. This codes for CASSPRTGDVRRGYTF.

The CDR3 nucleotides read TGTGCCAGCAGTGACAGGGGGAGGGAGCAGTACTTC. The encoded protein is CASSDRGREQYF. V is TRBV6-5 and J is TRBJ2-7; the match to TRBD1 covers 9 bases. V shed 5 bases and J 7 bases; nucleotides not matched to a gene: 3. CDR1 MNHEY and CDR2 SVGAGI come from the germline V gene. The CDR3 length is 12 residues.

The chain is built from TRBV20-1 and TRBJ2-1, with 9 bases that match TRBD2. CDR3 length: 16 residues. J lost 4 bases, V lost 6 bases, and 13 bases had no gene match. Germline V gene sequence: CDR1 DFQATT, CDR2 SNEGSKA (reference sequence). The CDR3 DNA reads TGCAGTGCCAAAGGAGGCGGGAGGGCACGATACAATGAGCAGTTCTTC. Translation: CSAKGGGRARYNEQFF.

This clonotype was observed a few times. The rearrangement uses TRBV6-5 and TRBJ2-1; D is unresolved. Germline loops: CDR1 MNHEY, CDR2 SVGAGI. Between the trimmed V and J ends, which lost 9 bases and 0 bases, there was a span of 9 bases. The CDR3 consists of 13 residues. This CDR3 reads CASRRSSYNEQFF. For the CDR3, the DNA is TGTGCCAGTAGAAGGAGCTCCTACAATGAGCAGTTCTTC.

The V call is TRBV12-3 or TRBV12-4, the J call TRBJ2-5; D is perhaps TRBD2 (5 bases). The CDR3 length is 11 residues. For the CDR3, the DNA is TGTGCGTCCCGGGGATTGGAGACCCAGTACTTC. Its protein product is CASRGLETQYF.

The V and J genes are TRBV30 and TRBJ1-1, with D uncertain. The V and J ends lost 7 bases and 4 bases respectively, with 19 bases between them. The CDR3 totals 14 residues. Germline V gene lookup returns CDR1 GTSNPN and CDR2 SVGIG (reference sequence). The CDR3, as DNA: TGTGCCTTAGATTCGTATCCAGCTAGCACTGAAGCTTTCTTT. It specifies CALDSYPASTEAFF.

This chain joins TRBV5-1 and TRBJ1-5; 7 bases are shared with TRBD1. J was trimmed by 2 bases and V by 2 bases; bases with no gene match: 7. The V gene's germline CDR1 is SGHRS and CDR2 YFSETQ. The CDR3 is made up of 16 amino acids. The CDR3 coding sequence is TGCGCCAGCAGCTTCAAACAGGGGAAAGGCAATCAGCCCCAGCATTTT. The encoded protein is CASSFKQGKGNQPQHF.

This clonotype has only one observation. The chain links TRBV5-5 to TRBJ2-2; the D is unclear. CDR1 and CDR2 (germline): SGHKS, YYEKEE (reference sequence). Between the trimmed V and J ends, which lost 4 bases and 3 bases, there was a span of 7 bases. This CDR3 contains 13 residues. CDR3 in amino acids: CASSPWDTGELFF. CDR3 bases: TGTGCCAGCAGCCCCTGGGACACCGGGGAGCTGTTTTTT. Complete variable domain (other parts from reference TRBV5-5 and TRBJ2-2): DAGVTQSPTHLIKTRGQQVTLRCSPISGHKSVSWYQQVLGQGPQFIFQYYEKEERGRGNFPDRFSARQFPNYSSELNVNALLLGDSALYLCASSPWDTGELFFGEGSRLTVL.

The rearrangement joins TRBV7-2 to TRBJ1-1; the D is unclear. Trimming stripped 1 base from V and 0 bases from J, with 6 bases between. The CDR3 is 14 amino acids. Looked up from germline, CDR1 is SGHTA and CDR2 is FQGNSA. CDR3 coding DNA: TGTGCCAGCAGCTTAGGGTACTTGAACACTGAAGCTTTCTTT. This translates into CASSLGYLNTEAFF.

This rearrangement joins TRBV30 to TRBJ2-2; D possibly corresponds to TRBD2 (6 bases). V lost 2 bases, J lost 1 base, and 11 bases lay in between. CDR3 length equals 15 residues. CDR1 and CDR2 (germline): GTSNPN, SVGIG (reference sequence). CDR3 protein: CAWSSGTLNTGELFF. CDR3 coding DNA: TGTGCCTGGAGTTCCGGGACTTTGAACACCGGGGAGCTGTTTTTT. The full variable domain, completed using reference TRBV30 and TRBJ2-2, is SQTIHQWPATLVQPVGSPLSLECTVEGTSNPNLYWYRQAAGRGLQLLFYSVGIGQISSEVPQNLSASRPQDRQFILSSKKLLLSDSGFYLCAWSSGTLNTGELFFGEGSRLTVL.